The next 28 T cell receptor beta chains were all read from a single sample in a study of blood T cell repertoires in COVID-19. The assay was immunoSEQ multiplex PCR, and TCRdb's table has in-frame clones only and misses some. Of approximately 160,000 clones listed, 70% to 90% are singletons. Sequenced material: peripheral blood. These receptors were obtained from a woman between 65 and 79 years old with acute or convalescent COVID-19.

This rearrangement joins TRBV27 to TRBJ2-1, with TRBD1 matching 10 bases. The V gene's germline CDR1 is MNHEY and CDR2 SMNVEV (reference sequence). The CDR3 consists of 21 residues. V shed 0 bases, J shed 2 bases, and the junction held 16 bases outside the gene matches. CDR3 region: CASSLSVWAGQGTRAYNEQFF. In nucleotides, the CDR3 is TGTGCCAGCAGTTTATCGGTCTGGGCGGGACAGGGGACCAGAGCCTACAATGAGCAGTTCTTC.

The chain is built from TRBV6-5 and TRBJ2-1; weak D call: TRBD2 (6 bases). The V and J ends lost 6 bases and 10 bases respectively, with 16 bases between them. This CDR3 contains 13 residues. Germline V gene sequence: CDR1 MNHEY, CDR2 SVGAGI. CDR3 nucleotide sequence: TGTGCCAGCAGGAACTCCATGGCGGGGGAGCAGTTCTTC. Translating gives CASRNSMAGEQFF.

The chain couples TRBV28 to TRBJ1-5, with a tentative D call TRBD1 (6 bases). The CDR3 runs 13 residues. Per germline, CDR1 MDHEN and CDR2 SYDVKM. Trimming pared 8 bases from V and 4 bases from J, leaving 12 bases between. The CDR3 DNA sequence: TGTGCCAGCCAGGGGAGTGGAAATCAGCCCCAGCATTTT. It is translated as CASQGSGNQPQHF. Drawing the rest from reference TRBV28 and TRBJ1-5, the complete variable domain is DVKVTQSSRYLVKRTGEKVFLECVQDMDHENMFWYRQDPGLGLRLIYFSYDVKMKEKGDIPEGYSVSREKKERFSLILESASTNQTSMYLCASQGSGNQPQHFGDGTRLSIL.

This chain links TRBV20-1 with TRBJ2-4; perhaps TRBD1 as D (5 bases). Germline V gene sequence: CDR1 DFQATT, CDR2 SNEGSKA (reference sequence). Trimming stripped 3 bases from V and 0 bases from J, with 6 bases between. CDR3 length: 13 amino acids. The CDR3 DNA is TGCAGTGCTAGTCAGGGAGCCAAAAACATTCAGTACTTC. The encoded protein is CSASQGAKNIQYF.

This clone was found a few times. The chain recombines TRBV19 with TRBJ1-3; D call uncertain. This CDR3 comprises 15 residues. Trimming cost V 0 bases and J 0 bases, with 6 bases left between them. CDR1 and CDR2 from the germline V gene are LNHDA and SQIVND (reference sequence). As DNA, the CDR3 is TGTGCCAGTAGTATAGAGGGGAGCTCTGGAAACACCATATATTTT. It specifies CASSIEGSSGNTIYF.

J is TRBJ1-3 and V is TRBV6-5; maybe TRBD1 (6 bases). Trimming removed 5 bases at V and 1 base at J, with 12 bases between. Per the germline V gene, CDR1 is MNHEY and CDR2 is SVGAGI. This CDR3 comprises 15 residues. CDR3 region: CASSNQQGSGNTIYF. DNA for the CDR3: TGTGCCAGCAGTAATCAACAGGGTTCTGGAAACACCATATATTTT.

The chain employs TRBV14 and TRBJ2-1, with 10 bases matching TRBD2. With 4 bases clipped from V and 1 base from J, the junction kept 4 bases outside the gene matches. Germline V gene data show CDR1 as SGHDN and CDR2 as FVKESK. The CDR3 runs to 16 residues. The DNA of the CDR3 is TGTGCCAGCAGCCTTAGCGGGGGGACATCCTACAATGAGCAGTTCTTC. It encodes CASSLSGGTSYNEQFF.

The chain joins TRBV10-3 to TRBJ2-3; 15 bases map to TRBD2. After removal of 4 bases from V and 4 bases from J, the junction contained 3 bases not matched to a gene. The V gene's germline CDR1 is ENHRY and CDR2 SYGVKD. The CDR3 length is 16 residues. The CDR3 reads CAISVGLAGGPDTQYF. The DNA of the CDR3 is TGTGCCATCAGTGTGGGACTAGCGGGAGGTCCAGATACGCAGTATTTT.

This clone showed up just a few times. The V gene is TRBV10-3, the J gene TRBJ2-2, with 10 bases fitting TRBD1. CDR3 length equals 17 residues. Per germline, CDR1 ENHRY and CDR2 SYGVKD. Unmatched junction bases numbered 9, after V lost 6 bases and J lost 2 bases. Here the CDR3 reads CAISGAGQGGNTGELFF. The CDR3 DNA follows: TGTGCCATCAGCGGGGCCGGACAGGGGGGAAACACCGGGGAGCTGTTTTTT.

The chain couples TRBV12-3 or TRBV12-4 to TRBJ2-7; the D is unclear. V was pared by 6 bases and J by 3 bases, with 9 bases between. The CDR3 covers 12 residues. This chain's CDR3 is CASRRANYEQYF. In DNA, the CDR3 is TGTGCCAGCAGACGCGCTAACTACGAGCAGTACTTC.

This chain links TRBV7-2 with TRBJ2-7, with a tentative D call TRBD1 (6 bases). In germline, CDR1 is SGHTA, CDR2 FQGNSA. This CDR3 contains 14 residues. Trimming removed 5 bases at V and 3 bases at J, with 14 bases between. This CDR3 is CASSANRVDYEQYF. CDR3 nucleotide sequence: TGTGCCAGCAGCGCTAACAGGGTGGACTACGAGCAGTACTTC.

In its sample, this clone was seen a few times. This chain uses TRBV2 with TRBJ2-7; 7 nucleotides match TRBD1. The CDR3 extends over 14 amino acids. V lost 10 bases to trimming and J lost 3 bases; unmatched junction nucleotides: 12. Germline V gene sequence: CDR1 SNHLY, CDR2 FYNNEI. The CDR3 is CATSPGQRLYEQYF. CDR3 bases: TGTGCCACCTCACCGGGACAGCGACTCTACGAGCAGTACTTC.

J is TRBJ1-4 and V is TRBV28; possible D gene TRBD1, 6 bases. With 3 bases removed from V and 5 bases from J, the gap between germline ends came to 10 bases. CDR1 MDHEN and CDR2 SYDVKM come from the germline V gene. This CDR3 comprises 14 residues. The CDR3 loop is CASSFSGDNEKLFF. In DNA, the CDR3 is TGTGCCAGCAGTTTTTCAGGGGACAATGAAAAACTGTTTTTT.

Comment on this clone: The junction shows a germline mismatch at one end, possibly a read error. The chain is built from TRBV4-2 and TRBJ2-7; 11 bases fit TRBD1. The CDR3 has 12 residues. Looked up from germline, CDR1 is LGHNA and CDR2 is YNFKEQ. CDR3 sequence (DNA): TGTGCCAGCAGCCTGGGACAGGGGGGAACAAAATTC. Protein sequence: CASSLGQGGTKF.

The CDR3 loop reads CASSGGTGRDQPQHF. The CDR3 nucleotides read TGCGCCAGCAGCGGAGGGACAGGGAGAGATCAGCCCCAGCATTTT. V gene TRBV5-1 combines with J gene TRBJ1-5, with 9 bases lining up with TRBD1. Germline V gene lookup returns CDR1 SGHRS and CDR2 YFSETQ. This CDR3 is 15 amino acids long. J was trimmed by 5 bases and V by 4 bases; bases with no gene match: 7.

Turning to this clone: Sequence at one end of the junction differs from germline and may be a read error. V and J are TRBV7-2 and TRBJ1-2; 8 bases line up with TRBD1. The CDR3 has 12 residues. The germline CDR1 and CDR2 sequences are SGHTA and FQGNSA. The CDR3 nucleotides are TGTGCCAGCAGCCAACAGGACAGGGTCTCCTTCTTC. The encoded protein is CASSQQDRVSFF.

In the case of this clone: At the DNA level, this CDR3 is encoded by other sequences in the same sample as well. V gene TRBV4-1 combines with J gene TRBJ1-5, with D maybe TRBD1 (6 bases). This CDR3 has 16 amino acids. Germline V gives CDR1 MGHRA, CDR2 YSYEKL. Trimming pared 1 base from V and 2 bases from J, leaving 12 bases between. The CDR3 loop is CASSQGWGGGNQPQHF. The CDR3 DNA reads as TGCGCCAGCAGCCAAGGCTGGGGGGGCGGCAATCAGCCCCAGCATTTT.

The V and J genes are TRBV5-4 and TRBJ2-4, with a possible D match to TRBD2 (7 bases). CDR1 and CDR2 (germline): SGHNT, YYREEE (reference sequence). The CDR3 totals 16 residues. V was trimmed by 10 bases and J by 2 bases, leaving 22 bases between them. CDR3 sequence (DNA): TGTGCCGGAAACCATGGGGGGGCAGGGACCAAAAACATTCAGTACTTC. Amino acid sequence: CAGNHGGAGTKNIQYF.

This chain connects TRBV19 to TRBJ2-1; D may be TRBD2 (5 bases). The CDR3 length is 11 residues. Germline CDR1 reads LNHDA; CDR2 reads SQIVND (reference sequence). V dropped 7 bases and J dropped 9 bases, with 10 bases sitting between them. The CDR3 sequence is CASKQEGEQFF. The CDR3 DNA sequence: TGTGCCAGTAAGCAAGAGGGTGAGCAGTTCTTC.

The genes are TRBV27 and TRBJ2-1; 13 bases fit TRBD2. From germline, CDR1 is MNHEY and CDR2 SMNVEV (reference sequence). V was clipped by 6 bases and J by 10 bases; unmatched bases: 9. The CDR3 loop spans 15 amino acids. The CDR3: CASRELAGGAYEQFF. The CDR3, as DNA: TGTGCCAGCAGGGAACTAGCGGGAGGGGCCTACGAGCAGTTCTTC.

The rearrangement uses TRBV5-8 and TRBJ1-2; TRBD1 agrees at 8 bases. The germline V gene encodes CDR1 SGHTS and CDR2 YDEGEE. There are 13 residues in the CDR3. V lost 4 bases and J lost 6; bases outside the gene matches: 5. Written as DNA, the CDR3 is TGTGCCAGCAGCAAGGACAGGGATAATGGCTACACCTTC. Translated, it gives CASSKDRDNGYTF.

The CDR3 here is CASSITGTGGYGYTF. CDR3 nucleotides: TGTGCCAGCAGCATCACCGGGACAGGGGGCTATGGCTACACCTTC. The chain recombines TRBV7-9 with TRBJ1-2; 11 bases align to TRBD1. The CDR3 sequence is 15 residues long. From germline, CDR1 is SEHNR and CDR2 FQNEAQ (reference sequence). Trimming removed 5 bases from V and 4 bases from J; junction bases left unmatched: 6.

The chain joins TRBV19 to TRBJ1-5; 7 bases line up with TRBD1. This CDR3 has 12 residues. The ends lost 9 bases at V and 7 bases at J; junction bases unmatched: 6. CDR1 and CDR2 from the germline V gene are LNHDA and SQIVND (reference sequence). DNA for the CDR3: TGTGCCAGCCAGACAGGGTGGCAGCCCCAGCATTTT. Residues: CASQTGWQPQHF.

This sequence joins TRBV11-3 and TRBJ2-3, with D possibly matching TRBD2 (6 bases). The CDR3 is 15 amino acids. Per the germline V gene, CDR1 is SGHNT and CDR2 is YENEEA. V lost 5 bases and J 6 bases, leaving 18 bases between the germline ends. DNA of the CDR3: TGTGCCAGCAGCCCCCCGGGGGTGGCGAGCGATACGCAGTATTTT. This gives the protein CASSPPGVASDTQYF. Looking up the rest from reference TRBV11-3 and TRBJ2-3 gives the full variable domain: EAGVVQSPRYKIIEKKQPVAFWCNPISGHNTLYWYLQNLGQGPELLIRYENEEAVDDSQLPKDRFSAERLKGVDSTLKIQPAELGDSAVYLCASSPPGVASDTQYFGPGTRLTVL.

CDR3 in DNA: TGTGCCAGCAGCTTCCACCGGGCGGGACTAGCGGGAGGTAGGAATGAGCAGTTCTTC. This gives the protein CASSFHRAGLAGGRNEQFF. The chain carries TRBV11-2 and TRBJ2-1; 15 bases agree with TRBD2. The germline V gene has CDR1 SGHAT and CDR2 FQNNGV. The CDR3 is 19 residues long. J gave up 7 bases and V 3 bases, and 13 bases lay outside the gene matches.

The chain joins TRBV6-2 or TRBV6-3 to TRBJ1-3, with D unresolved. The germline gives CDR1 MNHEY, CDR2 SVGEGT. V was clipped by 0 bases and J by 4 bases, with 4 bases between them. This CDR3 has 13 residues. This CDR3 is CASSYSAGNTIYF. In DNA, the CDR3 is TGTGCCAGCAGTTACTCGGCAGGAAACACCATATATTTT.

V and J are TRBV4-1 and TRBJ1-6; 8 bases line up with TRBD1. There are 15 residues in the CDR3. V dropped 0 bases and J dropped 6; count of bases not matched to a gene: 1. CDR1 is MGHRA, CDR2 YSYEKL, per germline. The CDR3 reads CASSQEQGANSPLHF. The CDR3 DNA sequence: TGCGCCAGCAGCCAAGAGCAGGGGGCTAATTCACCCCTCCACTTT.

V usage is TRBV7-9 and J usage is TRBJ2-1; D is possibly TRBD2 (5 bases). This CDR3 comprises 17 residues. V was trimmed by 4 bases and J by 4 bases, leaving 20 bases between them. CDR1 and CDR2 (germline): SEHNR, FQNEAQ (reference sequence). CDR3 amino acids: CASSSVRIATSYNEQFF. The CDR3 DNA is TGTGCCAGCAGCTCGGTCCGGATAGCGACCTCGTACAATGAGCAGTTCTTC.